This TCR beta chain appears in the sequencing data of a study of glioma-infiltrating T cells listed by TCRdb under 2016. About the investigation overall: The study sequenced TCR alpha- and beta-chain repertoires from glioma tissue, from non-neoplastic brain tissue and from matched peripheral blood mononuclear cells. Each tissue-infiltrating repertoire was compared with the same patient's peripheral blood repertoire to measure divergence between tissue and blood T-cell populations. The paired cohort was made up of three low-grade glioma patients, several primary glioblastoma patients and three non-glioma patients who contributed non-neoplastic brain tissue. Overall study results and their limits: Very few CDR3 sequences were shared between tissue and blood, attributed to high CDR3 diversity and limited sampling. VJ-independent divergence between tissue and blood was lower than expected in non-neoplastic patients but higher than expected in all gliomas, particularly low-grade gliomas. Group comparisons were based on small numbers of patients: three non-neoplastic, three low-grade glioma and about 8 glioblastoma patients.

About this clonotype itself: This receptor's antigen is unknown. A clone one base away is much larger, so this may be a read error.

CDR1 and CDR2 are drawn from the germline V gene: SNHLY, FYNNEI. Its CDR3 holds 14 amino acids, cysteine through phenylalanine. Only CDR3 DNA remains: 42 bases, in frame from the first base. TCR alpha and beta CDR3 regions were amplified with the iRepertoire nested amplicon-rescue multiplex PCR (arm-PCR) platform from RNA. The input for one-step reverse transcription and amplification was about 85-450 ng of tissue mRNA or PBMC total RNA. Following bead purification, Illumina adapters were added by a secondary multiplex PCR, and the libraries were gel-purified between 200 and 400 bp. Demultiplexing relied on internal 6-nucleotide barcodes carried by the libraries. Libraries were sequenced on an Illumina MiSeq with 2x220 or 2x250 nucleotide paired-end reads. Processing in the source paper ran as follows. Paired reads were merged with FLASH 1.2.11 and aligned to the GRCh37 human genome with BWA-MEM before extracting TRA and TRB reads. V and J assignment used an IMGT-derived reference of cassette sequences and CDR3 motifs that included pseudogenes. Three-frame translation of reads was performed, and productive CDR3s were defined as those with a C...FGXG motif and no stop codons. Clonotypes were defined as unique combinations of V-J cassette pair and CDR3 amino acid sequence. Hamming distance filtering was applied to reads, with thresholds set by the sequence error rate of each sample in mapped regions. TCRdb reprocessed the public reads (quality trimming at Q25 with fastp, clone calling with MiXCR) and kept in-frame beta chains. Entries that share a CDR3 protein sequence are merged under the most common genes and DNA. V and J calls and clone size were set by TCRdb, not the authors. For this sample the table gives 95,000 to 110,000 distinct CDR3 sequences, of which 29% were detected only once. Roughly 45% of the sample lies in the top ten.

The chain was built from TRBV2 and TRBJ1-2, with a tentative D gene TRBD1 over 5 matching bases. Sequenced sample: glioma tissue, nonneoplastic brain tissue, or PBMCs (not recorded which). The receptor's source is a human donor with low-grade glioma or glioblastoma, undergoing nonglioma brain surgery, or in good health (not recorded which). DNA sequence: TGTGACAGCAGTGGTATTACAGGTTCGAGAGGCTACACCTTC. Protein translation: CDSSGITGSRGYTF.